This T cell receptor (beta chain) was retrieved from a study of control samples from healthy donors and cancer patients. Profiling relied on immunoSEQ multiplex PCR, and the TCRdb table lists in-frame clones only, not all of them. The sample records roughly 40,000 clones, around four fifths being singletons. V was shortened by 5 bases and J by 7 bases, with 14 bases between the two germline ends. The CDR3 spans 14 residues. CDR1 and CDR2 (germline): MDHEN, SYDVKM. The source of this sequence is a man between 60 and 75 years old in good health. This chain joins TRBV28 and TRBJ2-2; perhaps TRBD1 as D (6 bases). The sample was blood. The CDR3 sequence: CASSRAGDNGELFF. CDR3 bases: TGTGCCAGCAGTAGGGCTGGGGACAACGGGGAGCTGTTTTTT.